This T cell receptor beta chain was identified during a study of blood T cell repertoires in COVID-19. Study context: Whether acute or convalescent, the COVID-19 samples came from the United States, Italy and Spain.

Only in-frame clones appear in the TCRdb table, and some are missing; sequencing was by immunoSEQ multiplex PCR. This table has around 250,000 clones, 80% to 90% appearing once. Participant ages covered about 18 to 89 years across about 25 US areas. Before being deemed recovered, Cohort 3 donors had two negative PCRs, clearance, or symptom resolution. Germline trimming cut 4 bases from V and 1 base from J; bases unmatched to any gene: 10. This CDR3 spans 17 amino acids. Germline-derived CDR1 and CDR2 are LGHNA and YNFKEQ. The sequence was obtained from a woman between 50 and 59 years old who had recovered from COVID-19. The rearrangement links TRBV4-2 to TRBJ2-7; 10 bases align to TRBD2. Sequenced sample: PBMCs or T cells enriched from blood (not recorded which). This CDR3 reads CASSLIGASGSSYEQYF. The CDR3 nucleotides are TGTGCCAGCAGCCTCATAGGCGCTAGCGGGAGTTCCTACGAGCAGTACTTC.